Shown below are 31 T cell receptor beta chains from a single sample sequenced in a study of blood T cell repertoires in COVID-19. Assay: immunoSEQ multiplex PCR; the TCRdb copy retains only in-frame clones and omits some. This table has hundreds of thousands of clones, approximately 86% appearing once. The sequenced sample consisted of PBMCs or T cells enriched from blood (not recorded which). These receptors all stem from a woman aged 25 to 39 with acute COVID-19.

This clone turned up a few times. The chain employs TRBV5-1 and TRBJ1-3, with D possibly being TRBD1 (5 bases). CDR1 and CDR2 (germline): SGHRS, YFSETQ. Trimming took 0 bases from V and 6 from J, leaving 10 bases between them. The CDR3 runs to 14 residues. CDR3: CASSLGQLENTIYF. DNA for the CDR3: TGCGCCAGCAGCTTGGGACAGCTTGAAAACACCATATATTTT.

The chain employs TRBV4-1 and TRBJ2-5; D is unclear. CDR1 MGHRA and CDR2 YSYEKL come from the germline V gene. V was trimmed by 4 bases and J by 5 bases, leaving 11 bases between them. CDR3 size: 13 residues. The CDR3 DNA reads TGCGCCAGCAGCCTCCTCCCTCTGGAGACCCAGTACTTC. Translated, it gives CASSLLPLETQYF.

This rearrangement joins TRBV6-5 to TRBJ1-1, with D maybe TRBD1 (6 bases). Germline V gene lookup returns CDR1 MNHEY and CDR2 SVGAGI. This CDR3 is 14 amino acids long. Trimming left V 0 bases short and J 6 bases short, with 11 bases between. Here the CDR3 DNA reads TGTGCCAGCAGTTACTCCTTAGACAGGCCTGAAGCTTTCTTT. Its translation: CASSYSLDRPEAFF.

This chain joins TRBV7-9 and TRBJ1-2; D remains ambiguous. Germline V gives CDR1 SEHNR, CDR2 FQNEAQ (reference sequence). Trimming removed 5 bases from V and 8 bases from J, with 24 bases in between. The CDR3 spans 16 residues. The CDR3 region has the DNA TGTGCCAGCAGCCCATCCTCAGGAGGAGTTATCCACGGCTACACCTTC. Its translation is CASSPSSGGVIHGYTF.

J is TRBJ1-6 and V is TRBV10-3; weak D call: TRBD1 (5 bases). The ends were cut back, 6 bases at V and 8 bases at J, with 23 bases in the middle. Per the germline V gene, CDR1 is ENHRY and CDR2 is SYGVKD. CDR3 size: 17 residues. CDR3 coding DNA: TGTGCCATCAGCGACGTTCGTGGGGCAGGCCATGATTCACCCCTCCACTTT. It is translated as CAISDVRGAGHDSPLHF.

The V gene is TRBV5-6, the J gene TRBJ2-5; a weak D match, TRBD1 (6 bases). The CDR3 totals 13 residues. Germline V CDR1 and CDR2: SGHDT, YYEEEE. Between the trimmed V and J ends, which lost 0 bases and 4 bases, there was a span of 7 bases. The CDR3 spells CASSLVGGETQYF. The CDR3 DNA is TGTGCCAGCAGCTTGGTAGGGGGAGAGACCCAGTACTTC.

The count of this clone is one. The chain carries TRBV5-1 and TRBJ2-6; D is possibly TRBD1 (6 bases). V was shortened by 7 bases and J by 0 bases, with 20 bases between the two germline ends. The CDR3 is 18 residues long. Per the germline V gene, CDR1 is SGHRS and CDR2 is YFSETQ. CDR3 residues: CASGYRGTRGSGANVLTF. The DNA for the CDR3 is TGCGCCAGCGGTTATAGGGGGACAAGAGGCTCTGGGGCCAACGTCCTGACTTTC.

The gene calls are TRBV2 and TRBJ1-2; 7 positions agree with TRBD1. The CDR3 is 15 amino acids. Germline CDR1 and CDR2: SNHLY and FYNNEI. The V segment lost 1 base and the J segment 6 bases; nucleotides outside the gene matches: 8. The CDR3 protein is CASSEDRGAVDGYTF. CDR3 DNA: TGTGCCAGCAGTGAAGACAGGGGTGCCGTTGATGGCTACACCTTC.

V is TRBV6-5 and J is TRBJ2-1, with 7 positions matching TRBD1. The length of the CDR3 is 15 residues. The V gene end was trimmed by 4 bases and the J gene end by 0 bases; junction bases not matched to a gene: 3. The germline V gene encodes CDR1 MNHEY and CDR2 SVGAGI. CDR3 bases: TGTGCCAGCAGTTTTCGGACAGGCTCCTACAATGAGCAGTTCTTC. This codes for CASSFRTGSYNEQFF.

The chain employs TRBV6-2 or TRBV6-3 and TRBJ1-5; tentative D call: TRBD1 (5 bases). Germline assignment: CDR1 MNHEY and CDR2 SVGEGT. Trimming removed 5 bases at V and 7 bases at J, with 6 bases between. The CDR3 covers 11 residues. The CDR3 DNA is TGTGCCAGCAGTCAGGGCCAGCCCCAGCATTTT. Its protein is CASSQGQPQHF.

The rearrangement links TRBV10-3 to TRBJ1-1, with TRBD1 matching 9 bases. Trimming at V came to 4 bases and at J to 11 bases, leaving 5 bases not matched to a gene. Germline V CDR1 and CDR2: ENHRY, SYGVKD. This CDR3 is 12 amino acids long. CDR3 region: CAISGGQGGAFF. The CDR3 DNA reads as TGTGCCATCAGTGGGGGACAGGGAGGGGCTTTCTTT.

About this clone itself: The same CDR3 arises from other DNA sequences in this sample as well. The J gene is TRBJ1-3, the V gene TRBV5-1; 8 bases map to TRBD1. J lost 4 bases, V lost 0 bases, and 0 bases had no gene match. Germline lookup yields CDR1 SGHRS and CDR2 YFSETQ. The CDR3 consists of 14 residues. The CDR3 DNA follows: TGCGCCAGCAGCTTGGGGGACAGGGGAAACACCATATATTTT. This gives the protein CASSLGDRGNTIYF.

CDR3 residues: CASSQYRAVEGGYTF. Written as DNA, the CDR3 is TGTGCCAGCAGCCAGTATCGGGCAGTTGAGGGTGGCTACACCTTC. The V and J genes are TRBV27 and TRBJ1-2; D is ambiguous. The germline V gene has CDR1 MNHEY and CDR2 SMNVEV (reference sequence). The CDR3 is 15 amino acids. Trimming cost V 6 bases and J 7 bases, with 21 bases left between them.

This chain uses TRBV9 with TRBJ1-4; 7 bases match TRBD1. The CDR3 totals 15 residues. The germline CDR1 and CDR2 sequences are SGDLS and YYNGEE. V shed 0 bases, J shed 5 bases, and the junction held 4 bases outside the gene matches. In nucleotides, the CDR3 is TGTGCCAGCAGCGTAGGAACAGGGGAGAATGAAAAACTGTTTTTT. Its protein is CASSVGTGENEKLFF. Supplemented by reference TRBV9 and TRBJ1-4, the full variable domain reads DSGVTQTPKHLITATGQRVTLRCSPRSGDLSVYWYQQSLDQGLQFLIQYYNGEERAKGNILERFSAQQFPDLHSELNLSSLELGDSALYFCASSVGTGENEKLFFGSGTQLSVL.

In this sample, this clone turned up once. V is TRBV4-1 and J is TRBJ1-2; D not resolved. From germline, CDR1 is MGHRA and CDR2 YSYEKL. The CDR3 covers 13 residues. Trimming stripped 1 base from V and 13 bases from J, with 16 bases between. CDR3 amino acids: CASSQGWEDRGTF. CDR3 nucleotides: TGCGCCAGCAGCCAAGGTTGGGAGGACCGAGGCACCTTC.

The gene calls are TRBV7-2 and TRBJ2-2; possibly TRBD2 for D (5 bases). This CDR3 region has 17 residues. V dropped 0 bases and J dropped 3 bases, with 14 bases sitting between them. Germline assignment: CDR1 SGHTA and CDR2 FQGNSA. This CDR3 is CASSLALSGGDTGELFF. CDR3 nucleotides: TGTGCCAGCAGCTTAGCGCTTTCAGGAGGTGACACCGGGGAGCTGTTTTTT.

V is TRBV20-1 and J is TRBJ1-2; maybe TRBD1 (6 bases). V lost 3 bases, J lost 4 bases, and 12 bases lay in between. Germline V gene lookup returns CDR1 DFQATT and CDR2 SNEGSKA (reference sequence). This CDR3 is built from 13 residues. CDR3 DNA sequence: TGCAGTGCTAGTGTGACAGGTACCTATGGCTACACCTTC. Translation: CSASVTGTYGYTF.

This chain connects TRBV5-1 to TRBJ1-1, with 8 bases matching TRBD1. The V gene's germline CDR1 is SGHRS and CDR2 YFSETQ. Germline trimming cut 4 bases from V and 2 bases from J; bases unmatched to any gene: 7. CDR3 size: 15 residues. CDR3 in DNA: TGCGCCAGCAGCCTCGGACAGGGAGGAAACACTGAAGCTTTCTTT. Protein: CASSLGQGGNTEAFF.

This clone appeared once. The CDR3 region is CASSQHVGQFAYEQYF. CDR3 bases: TGTGCCAGCAGCCAACATGTCGGACAGTTTGCCTACGAGCAGTACTTC. V and J are TRBV11-2 and TRBJ2-7; possibly TRBD1 for D (6 bases). There are 16 residues in the CDR3. Germline V CDR1 and CDR2: SGHAT, FQNNGV. Trimming cost V 5 bases and J 2 bases, with 19 bases left between them. Complete variable domain (other parts from reference TRBV11-2 and TRBJ2-7): EAGVAQSPRYKIIEKRQSVAFWCNPISGHATLYWYQQILGQGPKLLIQFQNNGVVDDSQLPKDRFSAERLKGVDSTLKIQPAKLEDSAVYLCASSQHVGQFAYEQYFGPGTRLTVT.

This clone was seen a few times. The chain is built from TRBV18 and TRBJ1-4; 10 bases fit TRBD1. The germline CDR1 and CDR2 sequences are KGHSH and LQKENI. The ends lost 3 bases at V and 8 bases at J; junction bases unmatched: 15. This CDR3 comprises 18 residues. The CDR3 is CASSPVGTGEVSGEKLFF. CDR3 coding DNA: TGTGCCAGCTCACCCGTCGGGACAGGGGAAGTAAGTGGAGAAAAACTGTTTTTT.

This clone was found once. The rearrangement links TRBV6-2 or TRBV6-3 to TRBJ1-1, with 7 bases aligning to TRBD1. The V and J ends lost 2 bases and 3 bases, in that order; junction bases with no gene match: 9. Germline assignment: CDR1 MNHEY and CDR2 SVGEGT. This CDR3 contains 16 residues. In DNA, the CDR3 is TGTGCCAGCAGTTACGCTGCAGGGGGTTGGGACACTGAAGCTTTCTTT. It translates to CASSYAAGGWDTEAFF.

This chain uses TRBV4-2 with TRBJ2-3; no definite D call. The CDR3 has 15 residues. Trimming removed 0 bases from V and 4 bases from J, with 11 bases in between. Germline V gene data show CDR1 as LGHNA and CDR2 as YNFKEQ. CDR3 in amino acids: CASSQDEAVADTQYF. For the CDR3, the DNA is TGTGCCAGCAGCCAAGATGAAGCCGTCGCAGATACGCAGTATTTT.

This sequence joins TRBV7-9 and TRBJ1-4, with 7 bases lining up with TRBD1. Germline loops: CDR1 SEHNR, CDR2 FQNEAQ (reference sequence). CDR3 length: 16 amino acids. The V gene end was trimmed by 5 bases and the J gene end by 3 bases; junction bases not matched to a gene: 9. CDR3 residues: CASSHARQGANEKLFF. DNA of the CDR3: TGTGCCAGCAGCCATGCTAGACAGGGAGCTAATGAAAAACTGTTTTTT.

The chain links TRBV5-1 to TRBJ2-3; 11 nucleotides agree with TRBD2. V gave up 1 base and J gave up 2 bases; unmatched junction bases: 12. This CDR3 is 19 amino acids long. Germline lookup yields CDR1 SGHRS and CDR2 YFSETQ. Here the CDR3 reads CASSLSGAASGGHTDTQYF. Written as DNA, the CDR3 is TGCGCCAGCAGCTTGTCAGGAGCGGCTAGCGGGGGGCACACAGATACGCAGTATTTT.

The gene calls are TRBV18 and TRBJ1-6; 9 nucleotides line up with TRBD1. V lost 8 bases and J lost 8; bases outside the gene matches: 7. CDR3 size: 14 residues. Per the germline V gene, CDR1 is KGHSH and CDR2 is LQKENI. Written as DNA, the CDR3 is TGTGCCAGCCGTAAGACAGGGGGTGATTCACCCCTCCACTTT. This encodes CASRKTGGDSPLHF.

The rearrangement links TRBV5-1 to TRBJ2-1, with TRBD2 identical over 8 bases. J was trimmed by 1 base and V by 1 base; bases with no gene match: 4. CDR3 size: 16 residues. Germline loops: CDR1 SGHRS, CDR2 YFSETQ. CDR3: CASSLSRGGSYNEQFF. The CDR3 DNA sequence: TGCGCCAGCAGCTTGTCTCGCGGGGGGTCCTACAATGAGCAGTTCTTC.

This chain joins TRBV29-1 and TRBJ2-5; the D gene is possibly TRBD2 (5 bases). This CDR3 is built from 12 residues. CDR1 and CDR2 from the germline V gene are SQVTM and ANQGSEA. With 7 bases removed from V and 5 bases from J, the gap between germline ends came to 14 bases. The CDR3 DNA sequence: TGCAGCGCCCAGCAGGCGGGCGAGACCCAGTACTTC. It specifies CSAQQAGETQYF. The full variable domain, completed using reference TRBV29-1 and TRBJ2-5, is SAVISQKPSRDICQRGTSLTIQCQVDSQVTMMFWYRQQPGQSLTLIATANQGSEATYESGFVIDKFPISRPNLTFSTLTVSNMSPEDSSIYLCSAQQAGETQYFGPGTRLLVL.

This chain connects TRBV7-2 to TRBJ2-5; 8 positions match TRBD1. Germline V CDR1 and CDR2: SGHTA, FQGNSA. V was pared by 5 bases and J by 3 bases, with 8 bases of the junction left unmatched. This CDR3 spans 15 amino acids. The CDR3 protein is CASSRPDRVEETQYF. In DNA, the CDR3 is TGTGCCAGCAGCCGCCCGGACAGGGTCGAAGAGACCCAGTACTTC.

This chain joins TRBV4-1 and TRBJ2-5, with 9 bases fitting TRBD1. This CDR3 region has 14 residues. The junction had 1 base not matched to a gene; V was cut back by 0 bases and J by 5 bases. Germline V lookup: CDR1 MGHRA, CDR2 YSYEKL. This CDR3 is CASSQDGQGETQYF. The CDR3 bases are TGCGCCAGCAGCCAAGATGGACAGGGGGAGACCCAGTACTTC.

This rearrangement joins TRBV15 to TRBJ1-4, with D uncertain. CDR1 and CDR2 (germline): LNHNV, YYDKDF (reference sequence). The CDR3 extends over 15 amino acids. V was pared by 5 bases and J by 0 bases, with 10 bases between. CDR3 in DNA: TGTGCCACCAGCCCTGGGAGTGCAACTAATGAAAAACTGTTTTTT. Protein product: CATSPGSATNEKLFF.

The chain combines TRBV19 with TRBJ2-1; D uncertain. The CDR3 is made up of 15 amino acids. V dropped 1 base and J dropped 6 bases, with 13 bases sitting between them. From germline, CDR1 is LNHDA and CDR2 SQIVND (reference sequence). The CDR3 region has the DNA TGTGCCAGTAGTATAGTCCTAGTGTCCCGCAATGAGCAGTTCTTC. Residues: CASSIVLVSRNEQFF.